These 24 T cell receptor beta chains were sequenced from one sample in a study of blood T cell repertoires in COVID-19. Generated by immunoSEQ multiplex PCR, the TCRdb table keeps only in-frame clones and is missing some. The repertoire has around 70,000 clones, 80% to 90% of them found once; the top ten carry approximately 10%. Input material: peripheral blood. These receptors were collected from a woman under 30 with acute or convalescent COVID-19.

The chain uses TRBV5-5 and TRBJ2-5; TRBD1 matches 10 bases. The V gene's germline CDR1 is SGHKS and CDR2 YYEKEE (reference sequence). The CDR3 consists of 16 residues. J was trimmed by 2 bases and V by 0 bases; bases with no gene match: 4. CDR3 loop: CASSLGAGQGQETQYF. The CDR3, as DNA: TGTGCCAGCAGCTTGGGGGCGGGACAGGGGCAAGAGACCCAGTACTTC. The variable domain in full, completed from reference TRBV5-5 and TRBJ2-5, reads DAGVTQSPTHLIKTRGQQVTLRCSPISGHKSVSWYQQVLGQGPQFIFQYYEKEERGRGNFPDRFSARQFPNYSSELNVNALLLGDSALYLCASSLGAGQGQETQYFGPGTRLLVL.

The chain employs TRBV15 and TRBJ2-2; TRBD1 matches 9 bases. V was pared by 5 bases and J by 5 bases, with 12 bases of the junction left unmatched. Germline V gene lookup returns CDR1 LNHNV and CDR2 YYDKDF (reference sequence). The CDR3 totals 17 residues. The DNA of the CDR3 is TGTGCCACCAGCGGAATAGACCGGGACAGGGTGACCGGGGAGCTGTTTTTT. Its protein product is CATSGIDRDRVTGELFF.

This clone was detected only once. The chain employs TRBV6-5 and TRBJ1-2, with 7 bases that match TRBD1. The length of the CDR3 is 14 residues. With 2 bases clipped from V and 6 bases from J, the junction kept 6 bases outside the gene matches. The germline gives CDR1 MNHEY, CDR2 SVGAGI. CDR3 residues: CASSYRGLVDGYTF. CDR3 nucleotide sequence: TGTGCCAGCAGTTACAGGGGGCTCGTTGATGGCTACACCTTC.

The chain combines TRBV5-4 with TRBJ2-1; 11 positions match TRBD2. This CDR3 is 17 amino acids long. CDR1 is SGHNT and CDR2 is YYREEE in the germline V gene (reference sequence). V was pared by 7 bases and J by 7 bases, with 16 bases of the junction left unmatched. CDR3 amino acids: CASGLGTSGAAQNEQFF. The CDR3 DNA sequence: TGTGCCAGCGGCCTCGGGACTAGCGGAGCAGCTCAAAATGAGCAGTTCTTC.

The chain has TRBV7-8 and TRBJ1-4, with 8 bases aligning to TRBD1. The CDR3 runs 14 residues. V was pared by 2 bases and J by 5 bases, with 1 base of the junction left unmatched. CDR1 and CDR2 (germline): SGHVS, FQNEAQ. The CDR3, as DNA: TGTGCCAGCAGCTTAACAGGGGGGAATGAAAAACTGTTTTTT. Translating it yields CASSLTGGNEKLFF.

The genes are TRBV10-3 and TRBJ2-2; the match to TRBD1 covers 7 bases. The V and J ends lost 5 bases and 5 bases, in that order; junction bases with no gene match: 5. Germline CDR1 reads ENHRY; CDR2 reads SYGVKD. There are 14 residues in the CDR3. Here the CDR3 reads CAISTGTETGELFF. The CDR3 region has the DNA TGTGCCATCAGTACCGGGACAGAAACCGGGGAGCTGTTTTTT.

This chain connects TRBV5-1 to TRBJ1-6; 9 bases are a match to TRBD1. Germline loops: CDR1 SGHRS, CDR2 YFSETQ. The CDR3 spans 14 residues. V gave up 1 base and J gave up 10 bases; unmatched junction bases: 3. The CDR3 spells CASSLTGGESPLHF. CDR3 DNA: TGCGCCAGCAGCTTGACAGGGGGCGAATCACCCCTCCACTTT.

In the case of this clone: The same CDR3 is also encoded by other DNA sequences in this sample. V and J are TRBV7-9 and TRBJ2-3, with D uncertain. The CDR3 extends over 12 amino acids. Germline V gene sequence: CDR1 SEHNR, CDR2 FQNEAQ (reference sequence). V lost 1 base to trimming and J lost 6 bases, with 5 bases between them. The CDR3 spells CASSLDSDTQYF. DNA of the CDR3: TGTGCCAGCAGCTTAGATTCGGATACGCAGTATTTT.

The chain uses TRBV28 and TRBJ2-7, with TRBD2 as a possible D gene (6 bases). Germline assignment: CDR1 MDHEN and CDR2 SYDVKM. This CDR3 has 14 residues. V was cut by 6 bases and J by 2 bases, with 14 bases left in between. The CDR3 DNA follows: TGTGCCAGCAGGCGGGACTTCGGAACCTACGAGCAGTACTTC. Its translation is CASRRDFGTYEQYF.

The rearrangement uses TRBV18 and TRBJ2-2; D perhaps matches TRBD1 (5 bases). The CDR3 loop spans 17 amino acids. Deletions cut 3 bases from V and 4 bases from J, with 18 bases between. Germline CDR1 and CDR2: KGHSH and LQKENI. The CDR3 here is CASSPFGRDSFTGELFF. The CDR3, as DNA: TGTGCCAGCTCACCCTTTGGACGAGACAGTTTCACCGGGGAGCTGTTTTTT.

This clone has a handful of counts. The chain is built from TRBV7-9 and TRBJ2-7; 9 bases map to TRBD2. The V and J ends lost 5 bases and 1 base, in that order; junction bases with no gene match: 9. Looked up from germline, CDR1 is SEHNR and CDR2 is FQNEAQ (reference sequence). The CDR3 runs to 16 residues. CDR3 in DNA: TGTGCCAGCAGCGTAGTTGGGACTAGCTCATCCTACGAGCAGTACTTC. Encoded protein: CASSVVGTSSSYEQYF.

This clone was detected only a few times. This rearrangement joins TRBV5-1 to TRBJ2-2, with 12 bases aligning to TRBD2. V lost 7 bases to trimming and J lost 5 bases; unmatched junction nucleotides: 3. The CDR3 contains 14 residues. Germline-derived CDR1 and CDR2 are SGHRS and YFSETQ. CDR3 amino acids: CASGGTSGTGELFF. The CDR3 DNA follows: TGCGCCAGCGGGGGGACTAGCGGGACCGGGGAGCTGTTTTTT.

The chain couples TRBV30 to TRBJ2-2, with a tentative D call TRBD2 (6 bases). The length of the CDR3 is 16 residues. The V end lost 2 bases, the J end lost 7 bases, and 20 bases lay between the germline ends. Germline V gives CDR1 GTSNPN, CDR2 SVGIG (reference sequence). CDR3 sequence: CAWSMGTGVYHGELFF. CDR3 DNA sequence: TGTGCCTGGAGTATGGGGACGGGAGTGTATCACGGGGAGCTGTTTTTT.

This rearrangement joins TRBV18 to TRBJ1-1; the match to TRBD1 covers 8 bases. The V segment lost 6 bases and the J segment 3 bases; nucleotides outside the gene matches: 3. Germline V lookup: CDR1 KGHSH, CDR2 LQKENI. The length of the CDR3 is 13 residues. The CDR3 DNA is TGTGCCAGCTCCAGGGGGCCGGACACTGAAGCTTTCTTT. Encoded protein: CASSRGPDTEAFF.

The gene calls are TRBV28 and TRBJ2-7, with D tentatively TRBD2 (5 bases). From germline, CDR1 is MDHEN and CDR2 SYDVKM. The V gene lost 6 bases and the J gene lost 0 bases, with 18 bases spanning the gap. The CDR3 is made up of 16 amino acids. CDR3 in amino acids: CASRGVAGSTSYEQYF. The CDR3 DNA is TGTGCCAGCAGGGGTGTGGCGGGCTCAACCTCCTACGAGCAGTACTTC.

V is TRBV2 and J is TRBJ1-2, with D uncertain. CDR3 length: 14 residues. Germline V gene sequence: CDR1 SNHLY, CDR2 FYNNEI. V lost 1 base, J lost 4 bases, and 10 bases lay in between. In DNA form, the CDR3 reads TGTGCCAGCAGTGAAGGACACTTCCCCTATGGCTACACCTTC. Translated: CASSEGHFPYGYTF. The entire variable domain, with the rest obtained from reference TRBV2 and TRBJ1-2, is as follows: EPEVTQTPSHQVTQMGQEVILRCVPISNHLYFYWYRQILGQKVEFLVSFYNNEISEKSEIFDDQFSVERPDGSNFTLKIRSTKLEDSAMYFCASSEGHFPYGYTFGSGTRLTVV.

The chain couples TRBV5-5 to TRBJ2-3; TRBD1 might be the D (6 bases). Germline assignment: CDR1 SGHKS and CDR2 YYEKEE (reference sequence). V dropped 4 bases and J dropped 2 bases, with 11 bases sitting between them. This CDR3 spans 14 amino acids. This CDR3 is CASSPGHNTDTQYF. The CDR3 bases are TGTGCCAGCAGCCCGGGACATAACACAGATACGCAGTATTTT.

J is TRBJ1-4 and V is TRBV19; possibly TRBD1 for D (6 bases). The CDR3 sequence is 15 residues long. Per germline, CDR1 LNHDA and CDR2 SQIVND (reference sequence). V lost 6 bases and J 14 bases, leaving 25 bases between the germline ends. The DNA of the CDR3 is TGTGCCAGTAGCCAACACTCGGGACAAGAGAGCATTCTGTTTTTT. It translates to CASSQHSGQESILFF.

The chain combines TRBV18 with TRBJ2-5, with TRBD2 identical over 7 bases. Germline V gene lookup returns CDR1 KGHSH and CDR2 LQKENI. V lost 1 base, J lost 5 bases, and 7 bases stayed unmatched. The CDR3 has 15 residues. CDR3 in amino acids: CASSPQAGEEETQYF. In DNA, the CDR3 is TGTGCCAGCTCACCACAGGCGGGAGAGGAGGAGACCCAGTACTTC.

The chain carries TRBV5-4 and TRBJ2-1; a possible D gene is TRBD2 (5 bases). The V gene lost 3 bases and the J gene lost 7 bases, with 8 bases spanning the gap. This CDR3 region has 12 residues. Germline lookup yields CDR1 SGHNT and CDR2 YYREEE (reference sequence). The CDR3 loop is CASSYLANEQFF. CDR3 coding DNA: TGTGCCAGCAGCTATCTAGCAAATGAGCAGTTCTTC.

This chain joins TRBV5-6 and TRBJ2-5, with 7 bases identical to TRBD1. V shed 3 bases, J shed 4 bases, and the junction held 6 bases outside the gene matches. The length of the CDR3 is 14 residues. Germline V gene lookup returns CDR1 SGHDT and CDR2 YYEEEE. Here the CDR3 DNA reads TGTGCCAGCAGCTCCGCGACAGGGACAGAGACCCAGTACTTC. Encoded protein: CASSSATGTETQYF.

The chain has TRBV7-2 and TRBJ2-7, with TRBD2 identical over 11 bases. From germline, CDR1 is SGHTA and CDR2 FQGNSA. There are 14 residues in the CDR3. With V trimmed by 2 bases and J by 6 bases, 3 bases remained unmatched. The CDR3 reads CASSLLTSGSEQYF. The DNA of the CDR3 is TGTGCCAGCAGCTTATTAACTAGCGGGAGCGAGCAGTACTTC.

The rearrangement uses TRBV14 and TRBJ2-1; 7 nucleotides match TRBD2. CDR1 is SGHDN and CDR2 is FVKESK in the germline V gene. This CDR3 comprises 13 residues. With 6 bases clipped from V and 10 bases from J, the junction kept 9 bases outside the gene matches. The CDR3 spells CASSYSGPGEQFF. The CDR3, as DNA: TGTGCCAGCAGTTATAGCGGGCCTGGGGAGCAGTTCTTC.

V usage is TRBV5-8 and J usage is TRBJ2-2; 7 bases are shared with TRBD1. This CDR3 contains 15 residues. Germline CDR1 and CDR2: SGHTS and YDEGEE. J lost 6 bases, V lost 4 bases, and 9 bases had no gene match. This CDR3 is CASSIGTVKAGELFF. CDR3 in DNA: TGTGCCAGCAGCATTGGGACAGTAAAGGCCGGGGAGCTGTTTTTT.